Following are 9 T cell receptor beta chains from one sample sequenced in a study of shared clonotypes between healthy human individuals. Profiling relied on immunoSEQ multiplex PCR, and the TCRdb table lists in-frame clones only, not all of them. Of around 1.6 million clones listed, 95% to 99% are singletons. The material sequenced was naive CD4+ T cells sorted from blood. This sample's subset: CD45RA+ positively selected. These receptor sequences come from a man aged 25-45 years in good health.

V is TRBV28 and J is TRBJ1-2; D remains unclear. Trimming removed 3 bases from V and 4 bases from J, with 12 bases in between. The CDR3 is 14 residues long. From germline, CDR1 is MDHEN and CDR2 SYDVKM. CDR3: CASSLVTTIYGYTF. Here the CDR3 DNA reads TGTGCCAGCAGTTTGGTTACGACGATCTATGGCTACACCTTC.

V gene TRBV7-9 combines with J gene TRBJ2-1; 7 nucleotides agree with TRBD1. Germline-derived CDR1 and CDR2 are SEHNR and FQNEAQ (reference sequence). V trimming: 2 bases; J trimming: 3 bases; junction bases outside the gene matches: 10. The CDR3 contains 17 residues. The CDR3 is CASSLLLGQVLYNEQFF. CDR3 sequence (DNA): TGTGCCAGCAGCTTACTCCTCGGACAGGTACTCTACAATGAGCAGTTCTTC.

J is TRBJ2-7 and V is TRBV18; tentatively, D is TRBD2 (6 bases). The CDR3 consists of 14 residues. V lost 3 bases to trimming and J lost 2 bases, with 11 bases between them. Germline V gene sequence: CDR1 KGHSH, CDR2 LQKENI. The DNA of the CDR3 is TGTGCCAGCTCACCGGCGGGGCAGACCTACGAGCAGTACTTC. Translated, it gives CASSPAGQTYEQYF. Using reference TRBV18 and TRBJ2-7 for the parts outside the CDR3, the full variable domain is NAGVMQNPRHLVRRRGQEARLRCSPMKGHSHVYWYRQLPEEGLKFMVYLQKENIIDESGMPKERFSAEFPKEGPSILRIQQVVRGDSAAYFCASSPAGQTYEQYFGPGTRLTVT.

The DNA of the CDR3 is TGTGCCAGCAGCTTGGCAACTGGGACCGGGGAGCTGTTTTTT. Translated: CASSLATGTGELFF. The V and J genes are TRBV5-5 and TRBJ2-2; D ambiguous. The V gene lost 0 bases and the J gene lost 5 bases, with 8 bases spanning the gap. This CDR3 contains 14 residues. Looked up from germline, CDR1 is SGHKS and CDR2 is YYEKEE (reference sequence).

The gene calls are TRBV14 and TRBJ2-2; the D is unclear. The CDR3 runs 15 residues. Trimming took off 1 base at V and 4 bases at J, with 10 bases between the two ends. CDR1 is SGHDN, CDR2 FVKESK, per germline. The CDR3 DNA reads TGTGCCAGCAGCCAAGTGGGATGGGGCACCGGGGAGCTGTTTTTT. Its translation is CASSQVGWGTGELFF. The whole variable domain, filled in from reference TRBV14 and TRBJ2-2, reads EAGVTQFPSHSVIEKGQTVTLRCDPISGHDNLYWYRRVMGKEIKFLLHFVKESKQDESGMPNNRFLAERTGGTYSTLKVQPAELEDSGVYFCASSQVGWGTGELFFGEGSRLTVL.

The CDR3 bases are TGTGCCAGGGCCCAAGCTAACTATGGCTACACCTTC. It translates to CARAQANYGYTF. This chain uses TRBV2 with TRBJ1-2; D is undetermined. Trimming shortened V by 9 bases and J by 0 bases, and 8 bases separated the two germline ends. The germline V gene encodes CDR1 SNHLY and CDR2 FYNNEI. The length of the CDR3 is 12 residues.

This chain connects TRBV18 to TRBJ2-3; D unresolved. Trimming cost V 3 bases and J 2 bases, with 6 bases left between them. This CDR3 spans 13 amino acids. Germline V gene data show CDR1 as KGHSH and CDR2 as LQKENI. This CDR3 is CASSPTLTDTQYF. Here the CDR3 DNA reads TGTGCCAGCTCACCGACCCTCACAGATACGCAGTATTTT.

Remarks on this clone: Other DNA variants within this sample encode the same CDR3. The chain uses TRBV5-1 and TRBJ2-5, with TRBD1 matching 8 bases. The CDR3 is 12 residues long. The J segment lost 1 base and the V segment lost 8 bases, leaving 1 base of the junction unmatched. Germline CDR1 SGHRS, CDR2 YFSETQ. CDR3 in DNA: TGCGCCAGTGGGACAGGCCAAGAGACCCAGTACTTC. It is translated as CASGTGQETQYF.

The chain links TRBV28 to TRBJ2-1; D remains unclear. CDR1 and CDR2 from the germline V gene are MDHEN and SYDVKM. Trimming took 4 bases from V and 5 from J, leaving 6 bases between them. The CDR3 totals 12 residues. This CDR3 reads CASSSPDNEQFF. In DNA, the CDR3 is TGTGCCAGCAGTTCCCCGGACAATGAGCAGTTCTTC.